The rows below give T cell receptor beta chains drawn from one sample of a study of blood T cell repertoires in COVID-19. Assay used: immunoSEQ multiplex PCR; TCRdb lists only in-frame clones, some missing. Here the sample spans some 100,000 clones, roughly nine tenths being singletons. The sequencing sample was made of peripheral blood. The receptor set was obtained from a man aged 30 to 39 in a cohort sampled during active COVID-19. Both conserved end residues are part of each CDR3. Fields, in order: V gene, clone size, D gene, J gene, CDR3 DNA, CDR3 protein. The D gene is left open where the match is weak. A row's size may be missing; if present it is once, few, many or a size class.

TRBV10-1	few	TRBD2	TRBJ2-3	TGCGCCAGCAGTGAGATCGCGGGGGGGCGAGCCGATACGCAGTATTTT	CASSEIAGGRADTQYF
TRBV7-9	.	.	TRBJ2-6	TGTGCCAGCAGCCCCCACGCCGCGGGGCGCCGAGGAGGGGCCAACGTCCTGACTTTC	CASSPHAAGRRGGANVLTF
TRBV7-2	.	.	TRBJ2-7	TGTGCCAGCAGCTTATTAGAAGGGGACGAGCAGTACTTC	CASSLLEGDEQYF
TRBV29-1	.	TRBD1	TRBJ1-1	TGCAGCGTTGAGGACAGGCATCCTGAAGCTTTCTTT	CSVEDRHPEAFF
TRBV19	few	.	TRBJ1-3	TGTGCCAGTAGATCTCCGGGATTTGGCTCTGGAAACACCATATATTTT	CASRSPGFGSGNTIYF
TRBV30	.	.	TRBJ1-2	TGTGCCTGGAGTCCGGGAAGCTATGGCTACACCTTC	CAWSPGSYGYTF
TRBV19	.	TRBD1	TRBJ1-6	TGTGCCAGTAGACCGGGACAGGGGATAGCTAATTCACCCCTCCACTTT	CASRPGQGIANSPLHF
TRBV5-4	.	.	TRBJ2-4	TGTGCCAGCAGCTCACAGGGGGGGGACATTCAGTACTTC	CASSSQGGDIQYF
TRBV6-5	.	TRBD2	TRBJ2-7	TGTGCCAGCAGCCAACTTACTAGCGGCGACGAGCAGTACTTC	CASSQLTSGDEQYF
TRBV19	few	TRBD2	TRBJ2-1	TGTGCCAGTAGTATGGTCCCGGGGCGGGGGGGAGATGAGCAGTTCTTC	CASSMVPGRGGDEQFF
TRBV12-3/TRBV12-4	.	TRBD1	TRBJ2-2	TGTGCCAGCAGACAGGGGGCCGGGGAGCTGTTTTTT	CASRQGAGELFF
TRBV3-1/TRBV3-2	.	.	TRBJ1-6	TGTGCCAGCAGCCAAGCCAACACGTACTATAATTCACCCCTCCACTTT	CASSQANTYYNSPLHF
TRBV10-3	few	TRBD1	TRBJ2-5	TGTGCCATCAGCGGGGAGTCGGGACAGGGGAGGGAGACCCAGTACTTC	CAISGESGQGRETQYF
TRBV7-9	.	.	TRBJ1-2	TGTGCCAGCAGCCTCTCCACGTCAGACTATGGCTACACCTTC	CASSLSTSDYGYTF
TRBV5-1	.	.	TRBJ2-5	TGCGCCAGCAGCCGCGGACAGCCTCGGGAGACCCAGTACTTC	CASSRGQPRETQYF
TRBV24-1	.	.	TRBJ2-1	TGTGCCACCAGTCCTGGGCAGAACAATGAGCAGTTCTTC	CATSPGQNNEQFF
TRBV4-1	.	TRBD1	TRBJ1-2	TGCGCCAGCAGCCAAGATCTGACAGGGTCCTATGGCTACACCTTC	CASSQDLTGSYGYTF
TRBV18	.	.	TRBJ1-6	TGTGCCAGCTCACCCACAGGGATCAATTCACCCCTCCACTTT	CASSPTGINSPLHF
TRBV11-2	.	TRBD1	TRBJ2-7	TGTGCCAGCAGCGCCCGGGACAGTTACGAGCAGTACTTC	CASSARDSYEQYF
TRBV3-1/TRBV3-2	once	TRBD2	TRBJ2-7	TGTGCCAGCAGCCTTACTAGCGGGGGGGGCGGCGAGCAGTACTTC	CASSLTSGGGGEQYF
TRBV5-4	medium-sized	TRBD1	TRBJ2-7	TGTGCCAGCAGCTCTGGGACAGGGGGGGTCCACGAGCAGTACTTC	CASSSGTGGVHEQYF
TRBV14	.	.	TRBJ1-2	TGTGCCAGCAGCCAAGCAGGGAGGGAGACCTATGGCTACACCTTC	CASSQAGRETYGYTF
TRBV7-2	.	.	TRBJ2-5	TGTGCCAGCAGCTTCTCGGGAATACAAGAGACCCAGTACTTC	CASSFSGIQETQYF